This TCR beta chain is drawn from a study of blood T cell repertoires in COVID-19. Study in general: Samples came from the United States, Italy and Spain, spanning acute and convalescent COVID-19.

Authors' data handling: Quantification of nucleated cells was approximated via reference gene primer amplification. The repertoire was sequenced with immunoSEQ multiplex PCR; TCRdb's copy has only in-frame clones and lacks some. V and J calls plus clone size are reproduced from that table; the DNA served to infer D and trimming. The sample lists 110,000 or so clones, nearly 90% occurring once. The CDR3 runs 13 residues. Trimming stripped 2 bases from V and 5 bases from J, with 7 bases between. Germline CDR1 KGHSY, CDR2 FQNENV. This clonotype originated in a woman in her 70s who had recovered from COVID-19. The genes are TRBV16 and TRBJ1-5; no clear D gene. The sequenced material came from peripheral blood. The CDR3 DNA is TGTGCCAGCAGCCAAGACACCTATCAGCCCCAGCATTTT. Residues: CASSQDTYQPQHF.